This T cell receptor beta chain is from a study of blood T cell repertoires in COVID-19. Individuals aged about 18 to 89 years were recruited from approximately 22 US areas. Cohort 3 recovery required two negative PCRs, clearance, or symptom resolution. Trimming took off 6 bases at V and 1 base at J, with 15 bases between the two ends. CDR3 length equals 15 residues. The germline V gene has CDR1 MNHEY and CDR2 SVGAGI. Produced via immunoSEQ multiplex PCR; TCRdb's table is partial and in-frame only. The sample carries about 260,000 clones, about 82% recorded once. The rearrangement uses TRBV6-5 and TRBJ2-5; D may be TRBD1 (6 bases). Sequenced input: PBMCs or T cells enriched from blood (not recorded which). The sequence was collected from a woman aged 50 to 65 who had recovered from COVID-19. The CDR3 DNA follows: TGTGCCAGCAGGTACGGGACAAGAAGCCAAGAGACCCAGTACTTC. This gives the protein CASRYGTRSQETQYF.